Listed here are 28 T cell receptor beta chains from one sample, sequenced in a study of OX40 agonist ivuxolimab in advanced cancers. Assay: immunoSEQ multiplex PCR; the TCRdb copy retains only in-frame clones and omits some. This sample has around 110,000 clones; approximately 90% occur once, and the top ten carry about 1.2%. Here the sequenced sample was CD4+ or CD8+ T cells sorted from blood, taken in a trial of the OX40 agonist ivuxolimab. The receptor source for this set is an adult with an advanced solid tumor such as melanoma, head and neck, liver or kidney cancer.

The V call is TRBV5-6, the J call TRBJ2-5; D not resolved. The CDR3 runs 14 residues. Germline V gene lookup returns CDR1 SGHDT and CDR2 YYEEEE. Trimming left V 1 base short and J 2 bases short, with 9 bases between. In nucleotides, the CDR3 is TGTGCCAGCAGCTTGATGCAGAGTCAAGAGACCCAGTACTTC. It is translated as CASSLMQSQETQYF.

The chain recombines TRBV5-1 with TRBJ2-3; D is uncertain. Germline-derived CDR1 and CDR2 are SGHRS and YFSETQ. V was cut by 4 bases and J by 0 bases, with 9 bases left in between. This CDR3 region has 14 residues. The CDR3 protein is CASSLSRSTDTQYF. The CDR3 coding sequence is TGCGCCAGCAGCCTCTCTCGGAGCACAGATACGCAGTATTTT.

The chain has TRBV2 and TRBJ1-2, with TRBD1 matching over 8 bases. Germline V gene sequence: CDR1 SNHLY, CDR2 FYNNEI. Trimming at V came to 2 bases and at J to 2 bases, leaving 4 bases not matched to a gene. CDR3 length: 15 residues. CDR3 loop: CASSEKAGGNYGYTF. The CDR3 bases are TGTGCCAGCAGTGAAAAGGCAGGGGGCAACTATGGCTACACCTTC.

The chain uses TRBV18 and TRBJ2-6; D ambiguous. The CDR3 totals 14 residues. V was clipped by 3 bases and J by 3 bases, with 6 bases between them. Per the germline V gene, CDR1 is KGHSH and CDR2 is LQKENI. CDR3 sequence reads: CASSPEFGANVLTF. CDR3 nucleotide sequence: TGTGCCAGCTCACCTGAGTTTGGGGCCAACGTCCTGACTTTC.

The chain carries TRBV30 and TRBJ1-6; D unresolved. CDR3 size: 13 residues. V was clipped by 1 base and J by 10 bases, with 11 bases between them. Germline CDR1 and CDR2: GTSNPN and SVGIG (reference sequence). The CDR3 sequence is CAWSGPGLSPLHF. DNA of the CDR3: TGTGCCTGGAGTGGCCCGGGTCTATCACCCCTCCACTTT.

The J gene is TRBJ1-2, the V gene TRBV7-2; no clear D. This CDR3 has 14 amino acids. The ends were cut back, 5 bases at V and 2 bases at J, with 12 bases in the middle. Germline-derived CDR1 and CDR2 are SGHTA and FQGNSA. The CDR3 DNA reads TGTGCCAGCAGCCCGTCGACTTTGAACTATGGCTACACCTTC. This codes for CASSPSTLNYGYTF.

The CDR3 spells CASREVGSQETQYF. The CDR3, as DNA: TGTGCCAGCCGAGAAGTTGGATCTCAAGAGACCCAGTACTTC. V gene TRBV11-2 combines with J gene TRBJ2-5; D ambiguous. The CDR3 contains 14 residues. The V end lost 8 bases, the J end lost 2 bases, and 15 bases lay between the germline ends. CDR1 and CDR2 (germline): SGHAT, FQNNGV.

V usage is TRBV11-2 and J usage is TRBJ2-1; a possible D gene is TRBD2 (8 bases). The CDR3 contains 15 residues. Germline CDR1 is SGHAT and CDR2 is FQNNGV. V was clipped by 5 bases and J by 9 bases, with 20 bases between them. The CDR3 DNA follows: TGTGCCAGCAGCAAGGGGGCGGGAGGAGCAGGTGAGCAGTTCTTC. It encodes CASSKGAGGAGEQFF.

J is TRBJ2-5 and V is TRBV7-2; TRBD1 aligns across 7 bases. The DNA end lines up better with TRBJ2-7; the J call may be wrong. Germline V gene lookup returns CDR1 SGHTA and CDR2 FQGNSA. The CDR3 contains 14 residues. CDR3 nucleotides: TGTGCCAGCAGCCAGACAGGGACCCCCTACGAGCAGTACTTC. Its translation: CASSQTGTPYEQYF.

The V gene is TRBV7-2, the J gene TRBJ2-5, with a possible D match to TRBD2 (5 bases). Germline V lookup: CDR1 SGHTA, CDR2 FQGNSA. V lost 3 bases to trimming and J lost 5 bases, with 19 bases between them. This CDR3 is 16 amino acids long. The CDR3 DNA is TGTGCCAGCAGCTTCGTCCGGGGATTCACGGGGGAGACCCAGTACTTC. Translating it yields CASSFVRGFTGETQYF.

This clone was observed a single time. The CDR3 nucleotides read TGTGCCTGGAGGGATGAACAGTACGAGCAGTACTTC. This encodes CAWRDEQYEQYF. The V gene is TRBV30, the J gene TRBJ2-7; no reliable D call. The germline V gene has CDR1 GTSNPN and CDR2 SVGIG (reference sequence). V shed 3 bases and J shed 4 bases, with 10 bases lying between them. CDR3 size: 12 residues.

This chain joins TRBV19 and TRBJ2-1; 9 bases align to TRBD1. The CDR3 consists of 15 residues. V lost 8 bases to trimming and J lost 7 bases; unmatched junction nucleotides: 12. The V gene's germline CDR1 is LNHDA and CDR2 SQIVND (reference sequence). CDR3 in amino acids: CASSSLTGGWNEQFF. DNA for the CDR3: TGTGCCAGTTCCTCCCTGACAGGGGGATGGAATGAGCAGTTCTTC.

The CDR3 DNA reads as TGTGCCAGCAGGGGACAGGGGCTCTCCATGAACACTGAAGCTTTCTTT. This codes for CASRGQGLSMNTEAFF. The chain has TRBV28 and TRBJ1-1; 10 bases map to TRBD1. Germline lookup yields CDR1 MDHEN and CDR2 SYDVKM. There are 16 residues in the CDR3. Germline trimming cut 6 bases from V and 0 bases from J; bases unmatched to any gene: 7. The whole variable domain, filled in from reference TRBV28 and TRBJ1-1, reads DVKVTQSSRYLVKRTGEKVFLECVQDMDHENMFWYRQDPGLGLRLIYFSYDVKMKEKGDIPEGYSVSREKKERFSLILESASTNQTSMYLCASRGQGLSMNTEAFFGQGTRLTVV.

This chain connects TRBV6-5 to TRBJ2-2; D unresolved. The V and J ends lost 4 bases and 0 bases respectively, with 12 bases between them. CDR3 size: 16 residues. CDR1 and CDR2 (germline): MNHEY, SVGAGI. The CDR3, as DNA: TGTGCCAGCAGTTTCGGAGCCCCTCCGAACACCGGGGAGCTGTTTTTT. It translates to CASSFGAPPNTGELFF.

This chain connects TRBV5-1 to TRBJ2-2, with 7 positions matching TRBD2. The CDR3 has 16 amino acids. V was clipped by 2 bases and J by 4 bases; unmatched bases: 8. From germline, CDR1 is SGHRS and CDR2 YFSETQ. The CDR3 loop reads CASSFSGGRGTGELFF. CDR3 in DNA: TGCGCCAGCAGCTTTTCTGGCGGGAGAGGCACCGGGGAGCTGTTTTTT.

The chain is built from TRBV4-2 and TRBJ1-1; 8 bases are shared with TRBD1. This CDR3 is built from 14 residues. Trimming took 3 bases from V and 6 from J; bases not matched to a gene: 6. CDR1 and CDR2 from the germline V gene are LGHNA and YNFKEQ. CDR3 in DNA: TGTGCCAGCAGCCACCGGACAGGGACTGCTGAAGCTTTCTTT. Protein: CASSHRTGTAEAFF.

This chain links TRBV7-9 with TRBJ2-1; 9 positions match TRBD1. This CDR3 spans 12 amino acids. The germline gives CDR1 SEHNR, CDR2 FQNEAQ (reference sequence). Trimming cost V 5 bases and J 9 bases; bases outside gene matches: 2. CDR3 in amino acids: CASSGTGFEQFF. For the CDR3, the DNA is TGTGCCAGCAGCGGGACAGGGTTTGAGCAGTTCTTC.

V and J are TRBV5-1 and TRBJ2-5, with 11 bases aligning to TRBD2. The CDR3 length is 16 residues. V shed 1 base and J 2 bases; nucleotides not matched to a gene: 4. The germline V gene has CDR1 SGHRS and CDR2 YFSETQ. The CDR3 bases are TGCGCCAGCAGCTTGCCGGGGACTAGCGGACAAGAGACCCAGTACTTC. The encoded protein is CASSLPGTSGQETQYF.

This clone has a handful of counts. V usage is TRBV5-4 and J usage is TRBJ2-2; 11 nucleotides agree with TRBD2. Germline assignment: CDR1 SGHNT and CDR2 YYREEE (reference sequence). V dropped 4 bases and J dropped 0; count of bases not matched to a gene: 8. This CDR3 is 18 amino acids long. The CDR3 DNA follows: TGTGCCAGCAGCCTAGGGACTAGCGGAGCTTCGAACACCGGGGAGCTGTTTTTT. It specifies CASSLGTSGASNTGELFF.

The V and J genes are TRBV5-4 and TRBJ1-1, with 7 bases identical to TRBD1. V trimming: 2 bases; J trimming: 8 bases; junction bases outside the gene matches: 6. The CDR3 length is 13 residues. In germline, CDR1 is SGHNT, CDR2 YYREEE (reference sequence). CDR3 in amino acids: CASSFGGQLEAFF. CDR3 DNA: TGTGCCAGCAGCTTCGGGGGACAGTTAGAAGCTTTCTTT.

The gene calls are TRBV6-6 and TRBJ2-1; no clear D gene. The germline V and J ends were trimmed by 10 bases and 6 bases, with 7 bases remaining between them. The CDR3 is 10 amino acids. Germline values: CDR1 MNHNY, CDR2 SVGAGI (reference sequence). In DNA, the CDR3 is TGTGCCAACTCAGCCAATGAGCAGTTCTTC. This gives the protein CANSANEQFF.

The genes are TRBV12-5 and TRBJ2-5; 8 positions match TRBD1. The J call may be in error: the DNA end matches TRBJ2-7 better. CDR3 length equals 13 residues. CDR1 and CDR2 from the germline V gene are LGHNT and FRNRAP. This CDR3 reads CASGQGAPYEQYF. The CDR3 bases are TGTGCTAGTGGCCAGGGGGCCCCCTACGAGCAGTACTTC.

V and J are TRBV30 and TRBJ2-7; no clear D gene. Per the germline V gene, CDR1 is GTSNPN and CDR2 is SVGIG (reference sequence). V was cut by 2 bases and J by 4 bases, with 12 bases left in between. The CDR3 has 13 amino acids. Here the CDR3 DNA reads TGTGCCTGGAGTATAGGGAACAGATACGAGCAGTACTTC. The encoded protein is CAWSIGNRYEQYF.

This clone has more than one count but fewer than ten. The genes are TRBV27 and TRBJ1-5; 9 bases agree with TRBD1. J was trimmed by 7 bases and V by 0 bases; bases with no gene match: 4. CDR1 is MNHEY, CDR2 SMNVEV, per germline (reference sequence). CDR3 length: 15 residues. The DNA for the CDR3 is TGTGCCAGCAGTTTATCGGGACAGGGCGGACAGCCCCAGCATTTT. This sequence encodes CASSLSGQGGQPQHF.

This chain uses TRBV7-2 with TRBJ2-7, with a tentative D call TRBD2 (6 bases). The germline V gene has CDR1 SGHTA and CDR2 FQGNSA. The CDR3 loop spans 17 amino acids. V was shortened by 2 bases and J by 0 bases, with 17 bases between the two germline ends. CDR3 bases: TGTGCCAGCAGCTTAAGTGTGGGGCGGGGAAGCTCCTACGAGCAGTACTTC. Its translation is CASSLSVGRGSSYEQYF.

CDR3 sequence: CASSLFIPAGGVLDTQYF. Written as DNA, the CDR3 is TGTGCCAGCAGCTTATTCATTCCAGCGGGAGGAGTGCTGGATACGCAGTATTTT. V and J are TRBV7-6 and TRBJ2-3, with 9 bases lining up with TRBD2. V shed 2 bases and J 6 bases; nucleotides not matched to a gene: 15. The germline V gene has CDR1 SGHVS and CDR2 FNYEAQ. CDR3 length: 18 amino acids.

The chain recombines TRBV6-4 with TRBJ2-1; D might be TRBD2 (5 bases). V was pared by 3 bases and J by 0 bases, with 12 bases between. Germline CDR1 and CDR2: MRHNA and SNTAGT. This CDR3 comprises 16 residues. CDR3 sequence: CASSDRAGSSYNEQFF. As DNA, the CDR3 is TGTGCCAGCAGTGATCGGGCGGGCAGCTCCTACAATGAGCAGTTCTTC.

This rearrangement joins TRBV15 to TRBJ1-4; no firm D call. The CDR3 loop spans 13 amino acids. The V end was cut by 0 bases, the J end by 8 bases, with 7 bases between. In germline, CDR1 is LNHNV, CDR2 YYDKDF (reference sequence). CDR3 loop: CATSRDRWEKLFF. The CDR3 nucleotides are TGTGCCACCAGCAGAGACCGTTGGGAAAAACTGTTTTTT. The entire variable domain, with the rest obtained from reference TRBV15 and TRBJ1-4, is as follows: DAMVIQNPRYQVTQFGKPVTLSCSQTLNHNVMYWYQQKSSQAPKLLFHYYDKDFNNEADTPDNFQSRRPNTSFCFLDIRSPGLGDTAMYLCATSRDRWEKLFFGSGTQLSVL.